What follows are 21 T cell receptor beta chains derived from one specimen sequenced in a study of T cells in Graves' hyperthyroidism and ophthalmopathy. TCR beta CDR3 regions were amplified from RNA. Using the HTBI primer set, a first-round RT-PCR was run on the TCR CDR3. TCRdb passed the multiplex PCR reads through MiXCR, listing each CDR3 protein once. This table has some 740,000 distinct CDR3 sequences, about 14% appearing once. The sample was blood. The receptors were gathered from a woman under 30 with Graves' hyperthyroidism.

The chain has TRBV19 and TRBJ2-3, with D possibly called TRBD1 or TRBD2 (6 bases each). With 6 bases removed from V and 3 bases from J, the gap between germline ends came to 16 bases. Germline V gives CDR1 LNHDA, CDR2 SQIVND (reference sequence). This CDR3 is 15 amino acids long. The CDR3 nucleotides read TGTGCCAGTAGAAGCGGAGGAGGGGGTACAGATACGCAGTATTTT. As protein: CASRSGGGGTDTQYF.

This clonotype was counted many times. This rearrangement joins TRBV20-1 to TRBJ2-1; 13 bases match TRBD2. The V and J ends lost 7 bases and 7 bases, in that order; junction bases with no gene match: 10. CDR1 and CDR2 from the germline V gene are DFQATT and SNEGSKA (reference sequence). The CDR3 is 15 residues long. CDR3 sequence: CSGLAGGVGPNEQFF. The CDR3 nucleotides are TGCAGTGGACTAGCGGGAGGAGTTGGACCGAATGAGCAGTTCTTC.

The V call is TRBV7-8, the J call TRBJ2-3, with TRBD2 matching over 16 bases. The CDR3 extends over 17 amino acids. Germline CDR1 SGHVS, CDR2 FQNEAQ. The V gene end was trimmed by 1 base and the J gene end by 8 bases; junction bases not matched to a gene: 6. In DNA, the CDR3 is TGTGCCAGCAGCTTAGGCGTAGGGACTAGCGGGAGGGGTACGCAGTATTTT. Its protein is CASSLGVGTSGRGTQYF.

The table lists this clonotype with many counts. V gene TRBV2 combines with J gene TRBJ1-6; perhaps TRBD1 as D (5 bases). Germline CDR1 reads SNHLY; CDR2 reads FYNNEI. CDR3 length: 14 residues. Trimming removed 5 bases at V and 8 bases at J, with 13 bases between. This chain's CDR3 is CASSRDLEDSPLHF. CDR3 nucleotide sequence: TGTGCCAGCAGTCGGGACCTGGAGGATTCACCCCTCCACTTT.

This clonotype was seen only a few times. This chain links TRBV14 with TRBJ1-4, with D possibly TRBD1 on 5 matching bases. The CDR3 has 15 residues. V was clipped by 4 bases and J by 5 bases, with 14 bases between them. Germline V gives CDR1 SGHDN, CDR2 FVKESK. The CDR3 bases are TGTGCCAGCAGCCCGCCGGGACTTCCAAATGAAAAACTGTTTTTT. Protein sequence: CASSPPGLPNEKLFF.

This clonotype was seen many times. The chain carries TRBV7-3 and TRBJ2-7, with TRBD2 as a possible D gene (6 bases). This CDR3 region has 13 residues. The V end lost 5 bases, the J end lost 2 bases, and 10 bases lay between the germline ends. In germline, CDR1 is SGHTA, CDR2 FQGTGA. CDR3 DNA sequence: TGTGCCAGCAGCCCAACGGGGGCCTACGAGCAGTACTTC. As protein: CASSPTGAYEQYF.

This clonotype was seen many times. The CDR3 coding sequence is TGTGCCAGCAGTCACAGGGGTTTAGGCTACGAGCAGTACTTC. It translates to CASSHRGLGYEQYF. V is TRBV12-3 or TRBV12-4 and J is TRBJ2-7, with 7 bases lining up with TRBD1. The CDR3 is 14 residues long. V gave up 5 bases and J gave up 3 bases; unmatched junction bases: 7.

The rearrangement uses TRBV12-5 and TRBJ2-2, with unresolved D. CDR3 length: 12 amino acids. Germline values: CDR1 LGHNT, CDR2 FRNRAP. Trimming removed 5 bases from V and 5 bases from J, with 6 bases in between. CDR3 loop: CASGPDTGELFF. DNA of the CDR3: TGTGCTAGTGGTCCAGATACCGGGGAGCTGTTTTTT.

This clonotype showed up many times. The J gene is TRBJ1-1, the V gene TRBV7-2; TRBD1 is a possible D gene (6 bases). The CDR3 covers 16 residues. V shed 1 base and J shed 5 bases, with 17 bases lying between them. CDR1 and CDR2 (germline): SGHTA, FQGNSA. The CDR3 coding sequence is TGTGCCAGCAGCTTAGGAAACAGGGTTCAAGGTACTGAAGCTTTCTTT. It is translated as CASSLGNRVQGTEAFF.

The chain recombines TRBV5-1 with TRBJ2-1, with 9 bases fitting TRBD2. The J call could be wrong; TRBJ2-7 is a better fit for the DNA end. The CDR3 contains 18 residues. Germline loops: CDR1 SGHRS, CDR2 YFSETQ. The CDR3 sequence: CASSLGTYSGSRLNEQYF. Here the CDR3 DNA reads TGCGCCAGCAGCTTGGGGACTTATAGCGGGAGCCGACTCAATGAGCAGTACTTC.

V gene TRBV27 combines with J gene TRBJ2-2, with 7 nucleotides matching TRBD2. J gave up 10 bases and V 2 bases, and 7 bases lay outside the gene matches. The germline CDR1 and CDR2 sequences are MNHEY and SMNVEV (reference sequence). This CDR3 spans 14 amino acids. The CDR3 here is CASSLGLGRKELFF. In DNA form, the CDR3 reads TGTGCCAGCAGTTTAGGACTAGGGAGGAAGGAGCTGTTTTTT.

This chain joins TRBV5-1 and TRBJ2-5, with 7 bases lining up with TRBD1. The trim removed 4 bases at V and 1 base at J, leaving 4 bases unmatched. This CDR3 contains 14 residues. CDR1 and CDR2 (germline): SGHRS, YFSETQ. CDR3 coding DNA: TGCGCCAGCAGCCCGGGACAGACCCAAGAGACCCAGTACTTC. As protein: CASSPGQTQETQYF.

The chain carries TRBV7-2 and TRBJ2-3; 12 bases agree with TRBD2. The CDR3 extends over 17 amino acids. Trimming removed 3 bases from V and 2 bases from J; junction bases left unmatched: 6. Germline loops: CDR1 SGHTA, CDR2 FQGNSA. This CDR3 reads CASSFRTSGTFTDTQYF. CDR3 coding DNA: TGTGCCAGCAGCTTCCGGACTAGCGGGACCTTCACAGATACGCAGTATTTT.

This clonotype was detected only a few times. The V and J genes are TRBV18 and TRBJ2-2; D might be TRBD2 (6 bases). Germline-derived CDR1 and CDR2 are KGHSH and LQKENI. The CDR3 runs 15 residues. Trimming took off 4 bases at V and 1 base at J, with 10 bases between the two ends. CDR3 region: CASSLEAGNTGELFF. CDR3 nucleotide sequence: TGTGCCAGCTCACTTGAAGCGGGGAACACCGGGGAGCTGTTTTTT.

There are many counts of this clonotype. The genes are TRBV7-2 and TRBJ2-1; unclear D gene. Per the germline V gene, CDR1 is SGHTA and CDR2 is FQGNSA. V lost 7 bases, J lost 10 bases, and 11 bases lay in between. This CDR3 comprises 11 residues. The CDR3 region has the DNA TGTGCCAGCACCCAACTCAGGGAGCAGTTCTTC. This translates into CASTQLREQFF. The variable domain in full, with the rest retrieved from reference TRBV7-2 and TRBJ2-1, is GAGVSQSPSNKVTEKGKDVELRCDPISGHTALYWYRQSLGQGLEFLIYFQGNSAPDKSGLPSDRFSAERTGGSVSTLTIQRTQQEDSAVYLCASTQLREQFFGPGTRLTVL.

The V gene is TRBV7-9, the J gene TRBJ2-5, with TRBD2 matching 14 bases. There are 16 residues in the CDR3. The V gene's germline CDR1 is SEHNR and CDR2 FQNEAQ (reference sequence). V lost 7 bases and J lost 5; bases outside the gene matches: 9. Written as DNA, the CDR3 is TGTGCCAGCATGGTGTCGGGACTAGCGGGAGTCGAGACCCAGTACTTC. Its translation: CASMVSGLAGVETQYF.

This clonotype occurred many times. The chain employs TRBV2 and TRBJ2-1, with 11 nucleotides matching TRBD2. This CDR3 region has 15 residues. The trim removed 6 bases at V and 2 bases at J, leaving 3 bases unmatched. Germline values: CDR1 SNHLY, CDR2 FYNNEI. The CDR3 spells CASRLLAGAYNEQFF. In nucleotides, the CDR3 is TGTGCCAGCAGATTACTAGCGGGAGCCTACAATGAGCAGTTCTTC.

This clonotype showed up many times. The chain uses TRBV6-1 and TRBJ2-3; 9 positions agree with TRBD2. This CDR3 is 16 amino acids long. V lost 7 bases to trimming and J lost 4 bases; unmatched junction nucleotides: 12. Germline CDR1 is MNHNS and CDR2 is SASEGT. The CDR3 coding sequence is TGTGCCAGCACTCAACTAGCGGGTGGGGTCGCAGATACGCAGTATTTT. This codes for CASTQLAGGVADTQYF.

Of note for this clonotype: Possible read error: a much larger clone is one base away. This chain links TRBV12-3 or TRBV12-4 with TRBJ1-5; no firm D call. The CDR3 has 16 residues. The CDR3 DNA follows: TGTGTCAGCAGTTTGGGGTCTAAGTCCTACAATCAGCCCCAGCATTTT. Its protein product is CVSSLGSKSYNQPQHF.

This clonotype was picked up a small number of times. V is TRBV12-3 or TRBV12-4 and J is TRBJ1-1; 7 bases are shared with TRBD1. V lost 1 base and J lost 4; bases outside the gene matches: 9. The CDR3 contains 16 residues. The CDR3: CASSLGDSIPLTEAFF. The CDR3 bases are TGTGCCAGCAGTTTAGGGGACAGTATTCCCCTCACTGAAGCTTTCTTT.

Ten or more counts support this clonotype. The chain joins TRBV7-9 to TRBJ2-2, with TRBD1 as a possible D gene (5 bases). The CDR3 runs to 15 residues. V was shortened by 4 bases and J by 0 bases, with 9 bases between the two germline ends. Germline assignment: CDR1 SEHNR and CDR2 FQNEAQ (reference sequence). In DNA, the CDR3 is TGTGCCAGCAGCTCGGACATTCCGAACACCGGGGAGCTGTTTTTT. Translated, it gives CASSSDIPNTGELFF.